One and the same sample provided the 21 T cell receptor beta chains below, sequenced in a study of PD-1 blockade in classical Hodgkin lymphoma (dated by TCRdb to the early 2020s). Libraries were built with the immunoSEQ multiplex PCR assay. TCRdb retrieved this table from immuneACCESS and kept in-frame rearrangements only. Not all clones are present; in checked studies, unresolved V genes account for under half, and no reason is known for the remainder. The sample contains some 25,000 clones, over 60% of them found a single time. In total, the top ten clones hold 12% of the sample. The sample's time point label, in plain terms: cycle 2 day 1 (C2D1) of nivolumab. All trial patients had relapsed after autologous stem cell transplantation, with cohorts A, B and C differing in prior brentuximab vedotin exposure. This specimen was peripheral blood mononuclear cells (PBMCs), taken before the second cycle of nivolumab. The receptors come from a human donor with classical Hodgkin lymphoma.

This chain uses TRBV28 with TRBJ2-3; D could derive from TRBD1 or TRBD2 (5 bases each). V gave up 4 bases and J gave up 0 bases, with 14 bases separating them. Germline lookup yields CDR1 MDHEN and CDR2 SYDVKM. CDR3 size: 16 residues. CDR3 bases: TGTGCCAGCAGTTCTACCGGGACCTCTAGCACAGATACGCAGTATTTT. Its protein is CASSSTGTSSTDTQYF.

CDR3 amino acids: CASSSVDRVGETQYF. CDR3 sequence (DNA): TGTGCCAGCAGCTCAGTTGACAGGGTTGGAGAGACCCAGTACTTC. J is TRBJ2-5 and V is TRBV5-6; 7 bases fit TRBD1. The V and J ends lost 3 bases and 4 bases, in that order; junction bases with no gene match: 9. The V gene's germline CDR1 is SGHDT and CDR2 YYEEEE. The CDR3 covers 15 residues.

The V gene is TRBV11-3, the J gene TRBJ2-2; D is perhaps TRBD1 (6 bases). The germline V and J ends were trimmed by 5 bases and 1 base, with 11 bases remaining between them. The CDR3 loop spans 15 amino acids. The germline gives CDR1 SGHNT, CDR2 YENEEA. The CDR3 protein is CASSAGTRNTGELFF. The DNA of the CDR3 is TGTGCCAGCAGCGCCGGGACACGGAACACCGGGGAGCTGTTTTTT.

As DNA, the CDR3 is TGTGCCACTCGACCGGATGGACGTCCCCAGCATTTT. This codes for CATRPDGRPQHF. V gene TRBV10-3 combines with J gene TRBJ1-5; D is uncertain. Trimming cost V 10 bases and J 10 bases, with 17 bases left between them. The CDR3 has 12 residues. The germline gives CDR1 ENHRY, CDR2 SYGVKD.

CDR3 residues: CSATGQNYGYTF. The CDR3 nucleotides are TGCAGCGCCACAGGACAGAACTATGGCTACACCTTC. The rearrangement uses TRBV29-1 and TRBJ1-2, with D perhaps matching TRBD1 (6 bases). The CDR3 is 12 residues long. Germline V gives CDR1 SQVTM, CDR2 ANQGSEA. Trimming left V 7 bases short and J 2 bases short, with 11 bases between.

The chain has TRBV10-2 and TRBJ2-1, with TRBD2 matching over 11 bases. Germline V lookup: CDR1 WSHSY, CDR2 SAAADI. The junction had 9 bases not matched to a gene; V was cut back by 4 bases and J by 1 base. The CDR3 contains 18 residues. For the CDR3, the DNA is TGCGCCAGCAGTGCGCTAGCGGGGGGCACTTTTTCCTACAATGAGCAGTTCTTC. The encoded protein is CASSALAGGTFSYNEQFF.

This clone is medium-sized. The chain couples TRBV7-2 to TRBJ2-7, with 8 bases identical to TRBD2. V shed 1 base, J shed 3 bases, and the junction held 5 bases outside the gene matches. Germline V gives CDR1 SGHTA, CDR2 FQGNSA. This CDR3 has 15 residues. The DNA of the CDR3 is TGTGCCAGCAGCTTAGTGGCGGGGGGCCTCTACGAGCAGTACTTC. Amino acid sequence: CASSLVAGGLYEQYF. Full variable domain (missing parts from reference TRBV7-2 and TRBJ2-7): GAGVSQSPSNKVTEKGKDVELRCDPISGHTALYWYRQSLGQGLEFLIYFQGNSAPDKSGLPSDRFSAERTGGSVSTLTIQRTQQEDSAVYLCASSLVAGGLYEQYFGPGTRLTVT.

The rearrangement links TRBV29-1 to TRBJ2-5; no firm D call. The germline CDR1 and CDR2 sequences are SQVTM and ANQGSEA. The CDR3 extends over 12 amino acids. Trimming stripped 3 bases from V and 2 bases from J, with 7 bases between. The CDR3 reads CSVDMGQETQYF. CDR3 coding DNA: TGCAGCGTTGACATGGGGCAAGAGACCCAGTACTTC.

This chain connects TRBV30 to TRBJ1-1; D is perhaps TRBD1 (6 bases). Trimming removed 3 bases from V and 3 bases from J, with 20 bases in between. Germline assignment: CDR1 GTSNPN and CDR2 SVGIG (reference sequence). The CDR3 spans 16 residues. CDR3 loop: CAWRGEGHWTDTEAFF. In DNA form, the CDR3 reads TGTGCCTGGAGGGGAGAGGGACACTGGACTGACACTGAAGCTTTCTTT.

For the CDR3, the DNA is TGTGCCAGCAGTTTAGGACAGAGCTCCTATAATTCACCCCTCCACTTT. This encodes CASSLGQSSYNSPLHF. J is TRBJ1-6 and V is TRBV6-5, with D tentatively TRBD1 (6 bases). The germline gives CDR1 MNHEY, CDR2 SVGAGI. V gave up 4 bases and J gave up 0 bases, with 10 bases separating them. This CDR3 is 16 amino acids long.

The chain is built from TRBV11-2 and TRBJ2-7; the match to TRBD1 covers 7 bases. V lost 7 bases and J lost 3; bases outside the gene matches: 15. This CDR3 spans 16 amino acids. Germline values: CDR1 SGHAT, CDR2 FQNNGV. CDR3 loop: CASTPTRDRAFYEQYF. CDR3 nucleotides: TGTGCCAGCACCCCAACCCGAGACAGGGCTTTCTACGAGCAGTACTTC. The entire variable domain, with the rest obtained from reference TRBV11-2 and TRBJ2-7, is as follows: EAGVAQSPRYKIIEKRQSVAFWCNPISGHATLYWYQQILGQGPKLLIQFQNNGVVDDSQLPKDRFSAERLKGVDSTLKIQPAKLEDSAVYLCASTPTRDRAFYEQYFGPGTRLTVT.

This rearrangement joins TRBV5-6 to TRBJ2-5; D could derive from TRBD1 or TRBD2 (5 bases each). CDR1 is SGHDT and CDR2 is YYEEEE in the germline V gene. The CDR3 runs 14 residues. The germline V and J ends were trimmed by 5 bases and 3 bases, with 14 bases remaining between them. The CDR3 region has the DNA TGTGCCAGCAGACGTACCGGGACGGAAGAGACCCAGTACTTC. This codes for CASRRTGTEETQYF. The variable domain in full, with the rest retrieved from reference TRBV5-6 and TRBJ2-5, is DAGVTQSPTHLIKTRGQQVTLRCSPKSGHDTVSWYQQALGQGPQFIFQYYEEEERQRGNFPDRFSGHQFPNYSSELNVNALLLGDSALYLCASRRTGTEETQYFGPGTRLLVL.

The V and J genes are TRBV28 and TRBJ1-5; D is unclear. The germline V and J ends were trimmed by 11 bases and 8 bases, with 16 bases remaining between them. Germline CDR1 is MDHEN and CDR2 is SYDVKM. The CDR3 runs 12 residues. The CDR3 protein is CAATGQFEPQHF. The CDR3 bases are TGTGCCGCGACGGGTCAGTTTGAGCCCCAGCATTTT.

The gene calls are TRBV6-1 and TRBJ2-1, with 8 bases aligning to TRBD2. The CDR3 has 15 amino acids. Trimming removed 6 bases from V and 2 bases from J; junction bases left unmatched: 6. Germline CDR1 reads MNHNS; CDR2 reads SASEGT. The CDR3 bases are TGTGCCAGCAGATCCCTAGCGGGCGCCTACAATGAGCAGTTCTTC. Its protein product is CASRSLAGAYNEQFF.

This clone was seen just once. The chain is built from TRBV29-1 and TRBJ2-3, with 8 bases aligning to TRBD1. The CDR3 is 11 amino acids. With 8 bases clipped from V and 14 bases from J, the junction kept 12 bases outside the gene matches. From germline, CDR1 is SQVTM and CDR2 ANQGSEA. CDR3 sequence reads: CSYRQGQGLYF. The CDR3 bases are TGCAGCTACCGACAGGGGCAAGGATTGTATTTT.

The V gene is TRBV5-8, the J gene TRBJ2-1; no definite D call. Trimming pared 2 bases from V and 9 bases from J, leaving 18 bases between. This CDR3 contains 15 residues. Germline CDR1 reads SGHTS; CDR2 reads YDEGEE. The CDR3 sequence: CASSFGVLYIGEQFF. Here the CDR3 DNA reads TGTGCCAGCAGCTTCGGTGTCCTCTACATAGGTGAGCAGTTCTTC.

The V gene is TRBV7-9, the J gene TRBJ1-1, with D possibly matching TRBD1 (6 bases). The CDR3 loop spans 14 amino acids. Per the germline V gene, CDR1 is SEHNR and CDR2 is FQNEAQ (reference sequence). V dropped 3 bases and J dropped 4 bases, with 12 bases sitting between them. CDR3 loop: CASSFIRGGTEAFF. The CDR3 bases are TGTGCCAGCAGCTTTATCAGGGGTGGCACTGAAGCTTTCTTT.

The J gene is TRBJ2-5, the V gene TRBV6-5, with D unresolved. Per the germline V gene, CDR1 is MNHEY and CDR2 is SVGAGI. The CDR3 loop spans 12 amino acids. Trimming took off 5 bases at V and 5 bases at J, with 9 bases between the two ends. CDR3 in amino acids: CASSDPVETQYF. The DNA of the CDR3 is TGTGCCAGCAGTGACCCGGTGGAGACCCAGTACTTC.

This clone was detected only a few times. This chain uses TRBV6-5 with TRBJ1-4, with 9 bases fitting TRBD1. The CDR3 has 16 amino acids. The V gene end was trimmed by 0 bases and the J gene end by 5 bases; junction bases not matched to a gene: 4. Germline-derived CDR1 and CDR2 are MNHEY and SVGAGI. The CDR3 nucleotides read TGTGCCAGCAGTTACTCGAGCGGGACAGGGAATGAAAAACTGTTTTTT. Protein product: CASSYSSGTGNEKLFF.

The chain uses TRBV7-9 and TRBJ1-6; D remains unclear. The CDR3 loop spans 14 amino acids. V lost 4 bases, J lost 6 bases, and 10 bases lay in between. Germline V gene lookup returns CDR1 SEHNR and CDR2 FQNEAQ (reference sequence). This chain's CDR3 is CASSSERFNSPLHF. The CDR3 nucleotides read TGTGCCAGCAGCTCGGAGAGATTTAATTCACCCCTCCACTTT.

Only one count was recorded for this clone. The same CDR3 also results from other DNA sequences found in this sample. The CDR3 sequence: CASSPEDGDTGELFF. The DNA of the CDR3 is TGTGCCAGTAGCCCCGAGGACGGTGACACCGGGGAGCTGTTTTTT. This chain links TRBV7-9 with TRBJ2-2; D ambiguous. CDR1 is SEHNR, CDR2 FQNEAQ, per germline (reference sequence). The ends were cut back, 9 bases at V and 3 bases at J, with 17 bases in the middle. This CDR3 comprises 15 residues. Full variable domain (remainder filled in from reference TRBV7-9 and TRBJ2-2): DTGVSQNPRHKITKRGQNVTFRCDPISEHNRLYWYRQTLGQGPEFLTYFQNEAQLEKSRLLSDRFSAERPKGSFSTLEIQRTEQGDSAMYLCASSPEDGDTGELFFGEGSRLTVL.